These 23 T cell receptor beta chains originate from one sample sequenced in a study of CD8+CD57+ T cells in acquired aplastic anemia. Genomic DNA provided the template from which TCR beta VDJ and CDR3 profiles were obtained. In TCRdb, the reads were re-called with MiXCR into one record per CDR3 protein. Among under 200,000 distinct CDR3 sequences listed, over 40% were seen once. Patients included in sequencing had previously demonstrated CD8+CD57+ cell expansion by flow cytometry. The material sequenced was sorted CD4+, CD8+, or CD8+CD57+ T cells (not recorded which) from PBMCs. These receptors were collected from a human donor with aplastic anemia.

This clonotype was counted at least ten times. The V and J genes are TRBV15 and TRBJ2-7, with D perhaps matching TRBD2 (6 bases). V was clipped by 5 bases and J by 0 bases, with 14 bases between them. In germline, CDR1 is LNHNV, CDR2 YYDKDF (reference sequence). This CDR3 spans 15 amino acids. The CDR3: CATSVGRGASYEQYF. CDR3 DNA: TGTGCCACCAGCGTAGGCCGCGGGGCCTCCTACGAGCAGTACTTC. The full variable domain, completed using reference TRBV15 and TRBJ2-7, is DAMVIQNPRYQVTQFGKPVTLSCSQTLNHNVMYWYQQKSSQAPKLLFHYYDKDFNNEADTPDNFQSRRPNTSFCFLDIRSPGLGDTAMYLCATSVGRGASYEQYFGPGTRLTVT.

With regard to this clonotype: This may be a read error: a much more frequent sequence differs by one nucleotide. The chain couples TRBV11-2 to TRBJ1-4; D not certain. CDR1 is SGHAT and CDR2 is FQNNGV in the germline V gene. There are 13 residues in the CDR3. In DNA form, the CDR3 reads TGTGCCAGCAGCCTAAGTCTTAATGAAAAACTGCTTTTT. Amino acids: CASSLSLNEKLLF.

The chain links TRBV9 to TRBJ2-1; D call uncertain. Germline assignment: CDR1 SGDLS and CDR2 YYNGEE. The V end lost 0 bases, the J end lost 6 bases, and 4 bases lay between the germline ends. This CDR3 spans 12 amino acids. The CDR3 spells CASSVEINEQFF. CDR3 nucleotides: TGTGCCAGCAGCGTAGAAATCAATGAGCAGTTCTTC.

The rearrangement uses TRBV2 and TRBJ2-3; the D gene is possibly TRBD1 (5 bases). The CDR3 spans 12 residues. Germline V gene sequence: CDR1 SNHLY, CDR2 FYNNEI. Trimming took 6 bases from V and 7 from J, leaving 11 bases between them. CDR3 protein: CASSADTYTQYF. The CDR3 DNA is TGTGCCAGCAGCGCGGACACGTATACGCAGTATTTT.

This clonotype was seen only once. The rearrangement uses TRBV7-9 and TRBJ2-7; no reliable D call. The V end lost 3 bases, the J end lost 2 bases, and 8 bases lay between the germline ends. This CDR3 region has 13 residues. Germline V gene sequence: CDR1 SEHNR, CDR2 FQNEAQ (reference sequence). For the CDR3, the DNA is TGTGCCAGCAGCTTGACCCGGACCTACGAGCAGTACTTC. Translated, it gives CASSLTRTYEQYF. Together with reference TRBV7-9 and TRBJ2-7, the CDR3 gives the full variable domain: DTGVSQNPRHKITKRGQNVTFRCDPISEHNRLYWYRQTLGQGPEFLTYFQNEAQLEKSRLLSDRFSAERPKGSFSTLEIQRTEQGDSAMYLCASSLTRTYEQYFGPGTRLTVT.

The chain is built from TRBV15 and TRBJ1-1; no reliable D call. The CDR3 spans 12 residues. V lost 0 bases, J lost 6 bases, and 5 bases lay in between. The germline CDR1 and CDR2 sequences are LNHNV and YYDKDF (reference sequence). Here the CDR3 DNA reads TGTGCCACCAGCAGAGACTTTGCTGAAGCTTTCTTT. Amino acid sequence: CATSRDFAEAFF.

This clonotype was detected ten times or more. V gene TRBV28 combines with J gene TRBJ2-6; D is undetermined. Germline V gene lookup returns CDR1 MDHEN and CDR2 SYDVKM. Trimming pared 4 bases from V and 0 bases from J, leaving 1 base between. The CDR3 length is 13 residues. CDR3 region: CASSSSGANVLTF. As DNA, the CDR3 is TGTGCCAGCAGTTCCTCTGGGGCCAACGTCCTGACTTTC.

This chain uses TRBV6-1 with TRBJ2-7; D is ambiguous. Trimming took off 6 bases at V and 5 bases at J, with 14 bases between the two ends. This CDR3 has 13 residues. Germline assignment: CDR1 MNHNS and CDR2 SASEGT. CDR3: CASSFSPSNEQYF. For the CDR3, the DNA is TGTGCCAGCAGCTTCAGCCCCAGTAACGAGCAGTACTTC.

The chain is built from TRBV5-1 and TRBJ2-7, with TRBD2 matching 11 bases. V lost 3 bases and J lost 3; bases outside the gene matches: 5. Germline CDR1 is SGHRS and CDR2 is YFSETQ. The CDR3 contains 15 residues. The CDR3 DNA reads as TGCGCCAGCAGCTCAACTGGACTAGCGGGCTACGAGCAGTACTTC. Translated: CASSSTGLAGYEQYF.

This chain joins TRBV29-1 and TRBJ2-7; TRBD2 matches 9 bases. J lost 2 bases, V lost 1 base, and 3 bases had no gene match. The germline CDR1 and CDR2 sequences are SQVTM and ANQGSEA. CDR3 length: 14 amino acids. CDR3 amino acids: CSVEVAGVPYEQYF. The CDR3 DNA reads as TGCAGCGTTGAAGTAGCGGGAGTTCCCTACGAGCAGTACTTC.

CDR3 in amino acids: CASSATYEQYF. As DNA, the CDR3 is TGTGCCAGCAGTGCCACCTACGAGCAGTACTTC. The rearrangement joins TRBV2 to TRBJ2-7; D is ambiguous. V was clipped by 4 bases and J by 2 bases, with 3 bases between them. The length of the CDR3 is 11 residues. The germline V gene encodes CDR1 SNHLY and CDR2 FYNNEI. Full variable domain (remainder filled in from reference TRBV2 and TRBJ2-7): EPEVTQTPSHQVTQMGQEVILRCVPISNHLYFYWYRQILGQKVEFLVSFYNNEISEKSEIFDDQFSVERPDGSNFTLKIRSTKLEDSAMYFCASSATYEQYFGPGTRLTVT.

This chain links TRBV10-3 with TRBJ1-1; no clear D. Germline values: CDR1 ENHRY, CDR2 SYGVKD. V gave up 6 bases and J gave up 3 bases, with 11 bases separating them. The CDR3 is 13 amino acids. In DNA form, the CDR3 reads TGTGCCATCAGCGCGAACAAGGACACTGAAGCTTTCTTT. It yields the protein CAISANKDTEAFF.

The J gene is TRBJ2-1, the V gene TRBV9; no clear D gene. The CDR3 spans 16 residues. The V and J ends lost 2 bases and 0 bases respectively, with 12 bases between them. Germline loops: CDR1 SGDLS, CDR2 YYNGEE. Here the CDR3 DNA reads TGTGCCAGCAGCGTCAGGCCCAGGAACTCCTACAATGAGCAGTTCTTC. Translation gives CASSVRPRNSYNEQFF. The whole variable domain, filled in from reference TRBV9 and TRBJ2-1, reads DSGVTQTPKHLITATGQRVTLRCSPRSGDLSVYWYQQSLDQGLQFLIQYYNGEERAKGNILERFSAQQFPDLHSELNLSSLELGDSALYFCASSVRPRNSYNEQFFGPGTRLTVL.

This chain links TRBV10-2 with TRBJ2-3; no clear D. The germline gives CDR1 WSHSY, CDR2 SAAADI. Deletions cut 2 bases from V and 4 bases from J, with 4 bases between. CDR3 size: 12 residues. The CDR3 loop is CASSEPADTQYF. The CDR3 coding sequence is TGCGCCAGCAGTGAGCCAGCAGATACGCAGTATTTT.

Concerning this clonotype itself: Germline is not matched at one junction end, which may reflect a read error. The chain uses TRBV10-2 and TRBJ2-4; weak D call: TRBD1 (5 bases). The CDR3 has 15 amino acids. CDR1 is WSHSY and CDR2 is SAAADI in the germline V gene. The DNA of the CDR3 is TGTGCCAGCAGGGATGAACCTCGGGCCAAAAACATTCAGTACTTC. Protein: CASRDEPRAKNIQYF.

This clonotype was picked up a small number of times. The CDR3 nucleotides read TGTGCCAGCAGCTTGAACGTTAGGACAGAGACCCAGTACTTC. Its translation is CASSLNVRTETQYF. The chain carries TRBV5-5 and TRBJ2-5; D is uncertain. Germline CDR1 is SGHKS and CDR2 is YYEKEE (reference sequence). The germline V and J ends were trimmed by 1 base and 4 bases, with 11 bases remaining between them. The CDR3 totals 14 residues.

V and J are TRBV4-3 and TRBJ2-3, with 8 bases that match TRBD1. With V trimmed by 5 bases and J by 2 bases, 12 bases remained unmatched. Germline V gives CDR1 LGHNA, CDR2 YSLEER. This CDR3 region has 17 residues. CDR3 residues: CASSTRLTGGITDTQYF. CDR3 DNA: TGCGCCAGCAGCACCCGGCTAACAGGGGGGATCACAGATACGCAGTATTTT.

The chain links TRBV29-1 to TRBJ2-5; D is undetermined. V was shortened by 3 bases and J by 7 bases, with 12 bases between the two germline ends. Germline CDR1 reads SQVTM; CDR2 reads ANQGSEA. The CDR3 is 12 amino acids. CDR3: CSVDGYLRTQYF. CDR3 sequence (DNA): TGCAGCGTTGATGGCTACTTAAGGACCCAGTACTTC.

In the case of this clonotype: A junction end diverges from the germline sequence, so it may reflect a read error. This sequence joins TRBV2 and TRBJ1-2; D remains unclear. Looked up from germline, CDR1 is SNHLY and CDR2 is FYNNEI. The CDR3 runs to 12 residues. The CDR3 protein is CASMMVSVGILF. CDR3 bases: TGTGCCAGCATGATGGTTAGCGTAGGGATACTCTTC.

This clonotype was found many times. V and J are TRBV20-1 and TRBJ2-7; 9 bases agree with TRBD2. Looked up from germline, CDR1 is DFQATT and CDR2 is SNEGSKA (reference sequence). V was pared by 3 bases and J by 2 bases, with 5 bases of the junction left unmatched. The CDR3 is made up of 14 amino acids. The chain's CDR3 is CSASLAGVTYEQYF. The CDR3 nucleotides are TGCAGTGCTAGTTTAGCGGGAGTCACCTACGAGCAGTACTTC.

This clonotype was picked up many times. V and J are TRBV27 and TRBJ2-5; D ambiguous. Looked up from germline, CDR1 is MNHEY and CDR2 is SMNVEV (reference sequence). This CDR3 comprises 14 residues. V lost 7 bases to trimming and J lost 3 bases, with 15 bases between them. DNA for the CDR3: TGTGCCAGCAAGGGTCGCCCCTTCGAAGAGACCCAGTACTTC. It specifies CASKGRPFEETQYF.

Details on this clonotype: The CDR3 ends on some other residue instead of the conserved phenylalanine or tryptophan, so this is likely a read error. The CDR3 here is CASSYGTGQYYEQYL. The CDR3 DNA sequence: TGTGCCAGCAGCTATGGGACAGGGCAGTACTACGAGCAGTACCTC. The J gene is TRBJ2-7, the V gene TRBV7-6, with 9 nucleotides matching TRBD1. This CDR3 spans 15 amino acids. V trimming: 4 bases; J trimming: 3 bases; junction bases outside the gene matches: 7. Germline lookup yields CDR1 SGHVS and CDR2 FNYEAQ.

This clonotype turned up a few times. The rearrangement joins TRBV3-1 to TRBJ1-5; D possibly corresponds to TRBD1 (5 bases). V lost 3 bases and J 2 bases, leaving 8 bases between the germline ends. Germline assignment: CDR1 LGHDT and CDR2 YNNKEL (reference sequence). CDR3 length equals 14 residues. The CDR3 loop reads CASSQGEGNQPQHF. CDR3 bases: TGTGCCAGCAGCCAGGGGGAGGGCAATCAGCCCCAGCATTTT.